The rows below give T cell receptor beta chains drawn from one sample of a study of cytomegalovirus exposure and HLA in healthy donors. Profiling relied on immunoSEQ multiplex PCR, and the TCRdb table lists in-frame clones only, not all of them. The profile shows about 120,000 clones, 80% to 85% of them singletons. Sequenced material: PBMCs. The receptors come from a man between 25 and 39 years old in good health and CMV-seronegative. Each CDR3 is given with its conserved first and last residue. A D gene is named only where the DNA matches it firmly. Expanded clones get a size class; other rows say once, few or many, or leave the size out.

cdr3_aa cdr3_nt v_call d_call clone_size j_call
CASSPTDRVTEAFF TGTGCCAGCAGCCCAACGGACAGGGTCACCGAAGCTTTCTTT TRBV7-9 TRBD1 once TRBJ1-1
CASSSTGAQPQHF TGTGCCAGCAGTTCCACAGGGGCTCAGCCCCAGCATTTT TRBV6-5 TRBD1 few TRBJ1-5
CASSTAGATANYGYTF TGTGCCAGTAGTACGGCGGGGGCAACAGCTAACTATGGCTACACCTTC TRBV19 - - TRBJ1-2
CATRSSGSSYNEQFF TGTGCCACCCGTAGCTCCGGGAGCTCCTACAATGAGCAGTTCTTC TRBV15 - once TRBJ2-1
CASSKSGTGSNEQFF TGTGCCAGCAGCAAGTCCGGGACAGGGTCCAATGAGCAGTTCTTC TRBV7-9 TRBD1 once TRBJ2-1
CASGGQGANEKLFF TGTGCCAGCGGAGGGCAGGGGGCTAATGAAAAACTGTTTTTT TRBV2 TRBD1 - TRBJ1-4
CASSHVTGGGANGLTF TGCGCCAGCAGCCATGTCACAGGGGGTGGGGCCAACGGCCTGACTTTC TRBV4-3 TRBD1 - TRBJ2-6
CASSLEGLTNEKLFF TGCGCCAGCAGCTTGGAGGGGCTGACTAATGAAAAACTGTTTTTT TRBV5-1 - - TRBJ1-4
CAISERQGHEKLFF TGTGCCATCAGTGAGCGGCAGGGCCATGAAAAACTGTTTTTT TRBV10-3 - - TRBJ1-4
CASSNDRVEGNQPQHF TGTGCCAGCAGCAACGACAGGGTTGAGGGCAATCAGCCCCAGCATTTT TRBV6-6 TRBD1 - TRBJ1-5
CASSPDPLAYEQYF TGTGCCAGCAGCCCCGACCCACTAGCCTACGAGCAGTACTTC TRBV7-8 - - TRBJ2-7
CASSFATALAKNSQYF TGTGCCAGCAGTTTTGCGACAGCACTAGCCAAAAACAGTCAGTACTTC TRBV27 - - TRBJ2-4